This T cell receptor beta chain was recorded in a study of cytomegalovirus exposure and HLA in healthy donors. PCR primers comprised 60 Vbeta and 13 Jbeta primers. Sequenced by immunoSEQ multiplex PCR; TCRdb stores in-frame clones only, minus some. This repertoire shows approximately 150,000 clones, roughly 80% found once; its top ten account for 1% to 1.5%. Trimming took off 3 bases at V and 5 bases at J, with 20 bases between the two ends. Per the germline V gene, CDR1 is SGHRS and CDR2 is YFSETQ. The CDR3 has 16 residues. About this clone itself: The target antigen is unknown.

Study findings and constraints: It was reported in a later analysis that an Asian-associated ancestry cluster showed fewer N-insertions than the approximately 700-donor mean. The study listed roughly 150 cytomegalovirus-associated TCR beta chains.

The specimen was PBMCs. The chain joins TRBV5-1 to TRBJ1-1; a weak D match, TRBD1 (6 bases). The source is a man aged 50 to 60 in good health and CMV-seropositive. DNA of the CDR3: TGCGCCAGCAGCTCAGGGAGGGGGGTAATGGGGACTGAAGCTTTCTTT. Translating gives CASSSGRGVMGTEAFF.